Given below is one TCR beta chain in context. Trimming stripped 4 bases from V and 3 bases from J, with 13 bases between. Germline V gene data show CDR1 as SGHRS and CDR2 as YFSETQ. This CDR3 is built from 14 residues. Authors' processing steps: Cell counts per sample came from amplifying reference gene primers. Sequenced by immunoSEQ multiplex PCR; TCRdb stores in-frame clones only, minus some. D and trimming come from the DNA, and the V and J calls and clone size come from that table. This table has about 16,000 clones, roughly 77% appearing once. This record comes from a study of blood T cell repertoires in COVID-19. At the level of the study: Acute and convalescent COVID-19 specimens originated in the United States, Italy and Spain. PBMCs, B-cell-depleted T cells, or T cells were the source of the cDNA or gDNA that made up the material.

Sequencing was performed on peripheral blood. V is TRBV5-1 and J is TRBJ1-2; perhaps TRBD1 as D (6 bases). The receptor was derived from a man aged 55-75 years with acute or convalescent COVID-19. CDR3 sequence: CASSLVTGYYGYTF. The DNA of the CDR3 is TGCGCCAGCAGCCTTGTAACAGGGTACTATGGCTACACCTTC.